This paragraph covers one TCR beta chain sequence. Its antigen is as yet unknown. All of the isolated RNA was reverse transcribed, so expressed TCRB transcripts were sequenced. Here immunoSEQ multiplex PCR was the method, and the copy in TCRdb shows in-frame clones only, minus some. The data show roughly 340,000 clones, roughly 12% seen once. The germline V gene encodes CDR1 MGHDK and CDR2 SYGVNS. Germline trimming cut 1 base from V and 8 bases from J; bases unmatched to any gene: 7. The CDR3 contains 15 residues. The data were taken from a study of beta chain features in type 1 diabetes. Background on the study: Over all samples combined, around 110 million sorted cells were examined.

Notes on the study in general: The study found fewer insertions and more deletions at VDJ junctions in type 1 diabetes patients. TCRB CDR3s from Type 1 diabetes patients were moderately but significantly shorter in all four CD4+ subsets.

A heparinised blood draw that averaged roughly 110 mL was obtained once from each donor. Specimen: naive CD4+ T cells from blood. This chain joins TRBV25-1 and TRBJ1-4; 7 bases agree with TRBD1. This clonotype was sampled from a woman between 18 and 29 years old with type 1 diabetes. In nucleotides, the CDR3 is TGTGCCAGCAGTGAATTGGAGGGGGCAGGGGAAAAACTGTTTTTT. This codes for CASSELEGAGEKLFF.